The rows below give T cell receptor beta chains drawn from one sample of a study of a mutant IDH1 vaccine in newly diagnosed glioma. TCRdb's copy holds only in-frame clones and misses some; the assay was immunoSEQ multiplex PCR. The sample includes about 54,000 clones, 70% to 90% of them seen just once. No antigen is known for these receptors. The sample consisted of PBMCs, taken from a glioma patient whose treatment included an IDH1 peptide vaccine. These receptors were collected from a man aged 25-45 years with glioma. CDR3s include the opening cysteine and the closing phenylalanine or tryptophan. Each record gives: J gene, D gene, clone size, V gene, CDR3 DNA, CDR3 protein. A D gene is named only where the DNA matches it firmly. Clone size is stated in some rows and not others, as once, few, many or a class when expanded.

TRBJ2-7,.,.,TRBV7-6,TGTGCCAGCAGCTTAGGGTCGGGACACACCTACGAGCAGTACTTC,CASSLGSGHTYEQYF
TRBJ1-4,TRBD1,.,TRBV19,TGTGCCAGTAGTTGGAGGACAGGCGAAAAACTGTTTTTT,CASSWRTGEKLFF
TRBJ1-4,.,.,TRBV7-9,TGTGCCAGCAGCTTAGCCCCCAGGATTCGGGATGAAAAACTGTTTTTT,CASSLAPRIRDEKLFF
TRBJ2-5,.,.,TRBV9,TGTGCCAGCCGCGGGACAGACCAAGAGACCCAGTACTTC,CASRGTDQETQYF
TRBJ2-1,.,few,TRBV7-6,TGTGCCAGCAGCTCAGGAAGCGGGTACAATGAGCAGTTCTTC,CASSSGSGYNEQFF
TRBJ2-5,.,once,TRBV11-2,TGTGCCAGCAGCTCGTATAGGATACAAGAGACCCAGTACTTC,CASSSYRIQETQYF
TRBJ2-2,.,.,TRBV11-2,TGTGCCAGCAGCAGGGACCTCGGGGCCGGGGAGCTGTTTTTT,CASSRDLGAGELFF
TRBJ2-5,TRBD1,.,TRBV29-1,TGCAGCGTTGAGGGGTTGATACGACAGGGACCTTTCGGGGAGACCCAGTACTTC,CSVEGLIRQGPFGETQYF
TRBJ2-3,.,.,TRBV6-5,TGTGCCAGCAGTTACGGACGAAGCACAGATACGCAGTATTTT,CASSYGRSTDTQYF
TRBJ1-1,.,.,TRBV27,TGTGCCAGCAGGAGGGGGGGTACAGATGAAGCTTTCTTT,CASRRGGTDEAFF
TRBJ2-7,TRBD1,.,TRBV11-2,TGTGCCAGCAGCCCCGGGACAGGCACCTACGAGCAGTACTTC,CASSPGTGTYEQYF
TRBJ1-1,.,.,TRBV6-5,TGTGCCAGCAGTCGCTACCTGGAGGCCACTGAAGCTTTCTTT,CASSRYLEATEAFF
TRBJ2-5,TRBD2,.,TRBV28,TGTGCCAGCAGTTTTGCGGGACTAGCGGGGCGGGGGGTCCAGTACTTC,CASSFAGLAGRGVQYF
TRBJ2-5,TRBD2,.,TRBV9,TGTGCCAGCAGCGCCTCACTAGCGGGGGGGCAAGAGACCCAGTACTTC,CASSASLAGGQETQYF
TRBJ2-5,TRBD2,.,TRBV11-3,TGTGCCAGCAGCCCAGGAAGAGCGGGGTTAGAGACCCAGTACTTC,CASSPGRAGLETQYF
TRBJ2-5,TRBD1,.,TRBV10-2,TGCGCCAGCAGCACACAGGGGAATAGAGAGACCCAGTACTTC,CASSTQGNRETQYF
TRBJ1-1,.,.,TRBV12-2,TGTGCAAGTCGCTTTTTGGGGTCTGAAGCTTTCTTT,CASRFLGSEAFF
TRBJ1-1,.,.,TRBV4-2,TGTGCCAGCAGCCAAGAGCGCAGGAACACTGAAGCTTTCTTT,CASSQERRNTEAFF
TRBJ2-5,TRBD2,.,TRBV5-6,TGTGCCAGCAGTCCTGGACTAGGTCGAGAGACCCAGTACTTC,CASSPGLGRETQYF
TRBJ1-3,.,.,TRBV30,TGTGCCTGGAGTGTATTTTCAGGGTTAGGAAACACCATATATTTT,CAWSVFSGLGNTIYF
TRBJ2-3,TRBD1,.,TRBV29-1,TGCAGCACATTACAGGGGGCGCGAACAGATACGCAGTATTTT,CSTLQGARTDTQYF
TRBJ2-2,.,.,TRBV29-1,TGCAGCCTCTTCATTCCAACCACCGGGGAGCTGTTTTTT,CSLFIPTTGELFF
TRBJ1-5,TRBD1,.,TRBV28,TGTGCCGTACAGGGGGTAAATCAGCCCCAGCATTTT,CAVQGVNQPQHF
TRBJ2-2,TRBD1,.,TRBV7-9,TGTGCCAGCAGCTTGGAGAGGGACAGCTGGTTAAACACCGGGGAGCTGTTTTTT,CASSLERDSWLNTGELFF
TRBJ2-7,.,.,TRBV5-1,TGCGCCAGCAGCTTGTCAGGGGACCTAACCTACGAGCAGTACTTC,CASSLSGDLTYEQYF
TRBJ1-1,.,few,TRBV5-4,TGTGCCAGCAGCTTACAGGGAAGAGTGAACACTGAAGCTTTCTTT,CASSLQGRVNTEAFF
TRBJ2-7,.,.,TRBV10-1,TGCGCCAGCAGTGAGACGACACCCTACGAGCAGTACTTC,CASSETTPYEQYF
TRBJ2-5,.,once,TRBV6-5,TGTGCCAGCAGTTACTCGGGGGGTTTGAAGACCCAGTACTTC,CASSYSGGLKTQYF
TRBJ2-5,.,.,TRBV7-9,TGTGCCAGCAGCTTAGATGCGGGGATAGAGACCCAGTACTTC,CASSLDAGIETQYF
TRBJ1-5,TRBD1,few,TRBV29-1,TGCAGCGCTACCGGGACAGGGCAGCCCCAGCATTTT,CSATGTGQPQHF
TRBJ2-3,.,few,TRBV14,TGTGCCAGCAGCCAATTTTCGGGACCCAGCACAGATACGCAGTATTTT,CASSQFSGPSTDTQYF
TRBJ1-5,.,.,TRBV6-5,TGTGCCAGCAGTTACGCCAATAGCAATCAGCCCCAGCATTTT,CASSYANSNQPQHF
TRBJ1-2,TRBD1,.,TRBV27,TGTGCCAGCAGTTTATCGCGGACAGGGTTGGGCTACACCTTC,CASSLSRTGLGYTF
TRBJ1-1,.,.,TRBV11-2,TGTGCCAGCAGCGCAAGGAGGGGCGCGAACACTGAAGCTTTCTTT,CASSARRGANTEAFF
TRBJ2-1,.,.,TRBV6-1,TGTGCCAGCAATGAGGACGGATACAATGAGCAGTTCTTC,CASNEDGYNEQFF
TRBJ2-1,.,few,TRBV5-1,TGCGCCAGCAGCTTGGATGGGTTCTCCCGCAATGAGCAGTTCTTC,CASSLDGFSRNEQFF
TRBJ2-2,.,.,TRBV11-2,TGTGCCAGCAGTACCCTCCGTTTTCGGGGAAGGAACACCGGGGAGCTGTTTTTT,CASSTLRFRGRNTGELFF
TRBJ2-6,.,.,TRBV19,TGTGCCAGTAGTATAGACGGAAGCTCTGGGGCCAACGTCCTGACTTTC,CASSIDGSSGANVLTF
TRBJ1-3,.,.,TRBV6-1,TGTGCCAGCAGTGATCCTGGATCTGGAAACACCATATATTTT,CASSDPGSGNTIYF
TRBJ2-7,.,.,TRBV6-1,TGTGCCAGCAGCTTACAATTGGGGGGTTCCTACGAGCAGTACTTC,CASSLQLGGSYEQYF
TRBJ1-1,.,.,TRBV9,TGTGCCAGCAGCCCCGACCCGGAGGGTGAAGCTTTCTTT,CASSPDPEGEAFF
TRBJ2-7,.,.,TRBV4-1,TGCGCCAGCAGCCAAGCGGAGGGGAACTACGAGCAGTACTTC,CASSQAEGNYEQYF
TRBJ2-6,TRBD1,.,TRBV5-1,TGCGCCAGCAGTCCACAGGGGGCCAACTCTGGGGCCAACGTCCTGACTTTC,CASSPQGANSGANVLTF
TRBJ2-3,.,.,TRBV27,TGTGCCAGCAAAAATCAGGGACGGAGCACAGATACGCAGTATTTT,CASKNQGRSTDTQYF
TRBJ1-5,.,.,TRBV19,TGTGCCAGTGCCGGGGTGCCAAATCAGCCCCAGCATTTT,CASAGVPNQPQHF
TRBJ2-7,.,.,TRBV5-1,TGCGCCAGCAGCTTGGGGGGGTTCTCCTACGAGCAGTACTTC,CASSLGGFSYEQYF
TRBJ1-2,TRBD1,.,TRBV5-1,TGCGCCAGCAGCCCAGGGGACAGGCTCTTTGGCTACACCTTC,CASSPGDRLFGYTF
TRBJ1-6,.,.,TRBV6-5,TGTGCCAGCATGTTCGAGTCCGGGAATAATTCACCCCTCCACTTT,CASMFESGNNSPLHF
TRBJ1-2,.,.,TRBV6-5,TGTGCCAGCAGAGCCTACATATTCTATGGCTACACCTTC,CASRAYIFYGYTF
TRBJ1-5,.,.,TRBV7-9,TGTGCCAGCAGCTCCTGGGCGGAGAAGAGCAATCAGCCCCAGCATTTT,CASSSWAEKSNQPQHF
TRBJ1-6,.,.,TRBV4-2,TGTGCCAGCAGCCAAGAGTCCGGTTGGGGCTCAAGACAAACCCTGAGCTCCTATAATTCACCCCTCCACTTT,CASSQESGWGSRQTLSSYNSPLHF
TRBJ1-4,.,.,TRBV5-1,TGCGCCAGCAGCCGAAGCCTGGTGGAGGATGAAAAACTGTTTTTT,CASSRSLVEDEKLFF
TRBJ1-2,.,.,TRBV30,TGTGCCTTTACAGGGAACTCGGACTATGGCTACACCTTC,CAFTGNSDYGYTF
TRBJ1-5,TRBD1,.,TRBV12-5,TGTGCTAGTGGTTTGGTAAATCAGGGGGCGGGGAATCAGCCCCAGCATTTT,CASGLVNQGAGNQPQHF
TRBJ2-7,TRBD2,.,TRBV20-1,TGCAGTGCTTGGGAGGGGCGCGAGCAGTACTTC,CSAWEGREQYF
TRBJ2-1,.,.,TRBV7-2,TGTGCCAGCAGCTTAAGAACAGACAATGAGCAGTTCTTC,CASSLRTDNEQFF
TRBJ2-3,.,.,TRBV7-9,TGTGCCAGCAGCTCGGACTACCCTAACACAGATACGCAGTATTTT,CASSSDYPNTDTQYF
TRBJ2-7,.,once,TRBV18,TGTGCCAGCTCACCAGGGGCGGTAAGGCCCTACGAGCAGTACTTC,CASSPGAVRPYEQYF
TRBJ1-1,TRBD1,.,TRBV19,TGTGCCAGTAGTAAGGACAGGGGGCTTTGGGGGACTGAAGCTTTCTTT,CASSKDRGLWGTEAFF